Below, 6 T cell receptor beta chains from the same sample are listed, as sequenced in a study of T cell responses to AZD1222 COVID-19 vaccine. TCRdb's table, derived via immunoSEQ multiplex PCR, lists solely in-frame clones and lacks some. The table has about 140,000 clones, around 85% seen once. Source: peripheral blood, taken 28 days after the second dose of the MenACWY control vaccine. These receptors all come from an adult who received the MenACWY meningococcal vaccine as a control.

This clone was detected only a few times. The CDR3 DNA sequence: TGTGCCAGCAGCCAACTTTTAGGCTCTGGAAACACCATATATTTT. Its translation is CASSQLLGSGNTIYF. The rearrangement links TRBV3-1 (or the pseudogene TRBV3-2) to TRBJ1-3; no reliable D call. The CDR3 sequence is 15 residues long. V lost 2 bases to trimming and J lost 0 bases, with 8 bases between them. Germline V gives CDR1 LGHDT, CDR2 YNNKEL (reference sequence).

The CDR3 loop reads CASSGQGRGNSLYGYTF. CDR3 coding DNA: TGTGCCAGCAGCGGACAGGGACGGGGAAATAGCTTATATGGCTACACCTTC. The V call is TRBV11-2, the J call TRBJ1-2; 8 bases map to TRBD1. The CDR3 loop spans 17 amino acids. Germline-derived CDR1 and CDR2 are SGHAT and FQNNGV. The V segment lost 5 bases and the J segment 5 bases; nucleotides outside the gene matches: 16.

The J gene is TRBJ1-6, the V gene TRBV7-6, with D maybe TRBD1 (5 bases). CDR1 and CDR2 from the germline V gene are SGHVS and FNYEAQ. This CDR3 has 15 amino acids. Trimming shortened V by 5 bases and J by 7 bases, and 15 bases separated the two germline ends. The CDR3 region is CASSPQLGGNSPLHF. The DNA of the CDR3 is TGTGCCAGCAGCCCCCAACTTGGGGGAAATTCACCCCTCCACTTT.

This chain joins TRBV6-5 and TRBJ1-2; 7 bases agree with TRBD1. V trimming: 6 bases; J trimming: 4 bases; junction bases outside the gene matches: 5. Germline V CDR1 and CDR2: MNHEY, SVGAGI. The CDR3 consists of 13 residues. CDR3: CASSETGSYGYTF. The DNA for the CDR3 is TGTGCCAGCAGCGAGACAGGGTCCTATGGCTACACCTTC.

This clone showed up just once. The rearrangement joins TRBV7-6 to TRBJ1-5, with a possible D match to TRBD1 (5 bases). CDR1 and CDR2 from the germline V gene are SGHVS and FNYEAQ. The CDR3 covers 16 residues. V shed 5 bases and J shed 4 bases, with 18 bases lying between them. The DNA of the CDR3 is TGTGCCAGCAGCCCGACGGGGGTCTGGGAAAATCAGCCCCAGCATTTT. Translating it yields CASSPTGVWENQPQHF.

This chain connects TRBV11-3 to TRBJ1-6; D unresolved. Germline V gene sequence: CDR1 SGHNT, CDR2 YENEEA. V lost 5 bases and J lost 9, with 14 bases in between. The CDR3 extends over 14 amino acids. CDR3 sequence: CASSLRGTGSPLHF. DNA for the CDR3: TGTGCCAGCAGCCTCCGCGGAACCGGTTCACCCCTCCACTTT.